Below, 2 T cell receptor beta chains from the same sample are listed, as sequenced in a study of blood T cell repertoires in COVID-19. Sequencing used immunoSEQ multiplex PCR; TCRdb keeps in-frame clones, though not all of them. The table lists about 300,000 clones, around 87% of them singletons. The sequenced material came from peripheral blood. Receptors were obtained from a woman aged 35 to 49 who had recovered from COVID-19.

The rearrangement joins TRBV11-2 to TRBJ2-7; D remains unclear. V dropped 3 bases and J dropped 2 bases, with 5 bases sitting between them. This CDR3 has 12 amino acids. The V gene's germline CDR1 is SGHAT and CDR2 FQNNGV. The CDR3 loop reads CASSFEPYEQYF. The CDR3 bases are TGTGCCAGCAGCTTTGAGCCCTACGAGCAGTACTTC.

The genes are TRBV5-1 and TRBJ1-1; perhaps TRBD1 as D (6 bases). Germline lookup yields CDR1 SGHRS and CDR2 YFSETQ. The CDR3 sequence is 15 residues long. Trimming cost V 4 bases and J 1 base, with 14 bases left between them. The CDR3, as DNA: TGCGCCAGCAGCGCCTTCGCGACAGGGAACACTGAAGCTTTCTTT. It is translated as CASSAFATGNTEAFF.